Below are 25 T cell receptor beta chains sequenced from a single sample in a study of tumour-infiltrating T cells in Burkitt lymphoma. The repertoire was sequenced with immunoSEQ multiplex PCR; TCRdb's copy has only in-frame clones and lacks some. This sample has about 14,000 clones, with about 31% found just once. Sequencing was performed on tumor tissue. Receptors originate from a human donor with diffuse large B-cell lymphoma.

This clone appeared a few times. This chain links TRBV7-9 with TRBJ2-5; perhaps TRBD1 as D (6 bases). The CDR3 spans 13 residues. The germline gives CDR1 SEHNR, CDR2 FQNEAQ (reference sequence). V lost 2 bases, J lost 5 bases, and 9 bases lay in between. The CDR3 DNA reads TGTGCCAGCAGCTTAAGGGGGAAGGAGACCCAGTACTTC. Translated, it gives CASSLRGKETQYF. Complete variable domain (other parts from reference TRBV7-9 and TRBJ2-5): DTGVSQNPRHKITKRGQNVTFRCDPISEHNRLYWYRQTLGQGPEFLTYFQNEAQLEKSRLLSDRFSAERPKGSFSTLEIQRTEQGDSAMYLCASSLRGKETQYFGPGTRLLVL.

The chain has TRBV2 and TRBJ2-1; tentatively, D is TRBD1 (6 bases). This CDR3 region has 17 residues. Deletions cut 3 bases from V and 0 bases from J, with 15 bases between. Germline-derived CDR1 and CDR2 are SNHLY and FYNNEI. In DNA form, the CDR3 reads TGTGCCAGCAGTGACAGGGGCCCCCTAAGCTCCTACAATGAGCAGTTCTTC. This sequence encodes CASSDRGPLSSYNEQFF.

Only a few counts were recorded for this clone. CDR3 DNA sequence: TGTGCCAGTAGTATCGTCAGATTACATAGCAATCAGCCCCAGCATTTT. This gives the protein CASSIVRLHSNQPQHF. The chain links TRBV19 to TRBJ1-5, with D hard to call. Germline assignment: CDR1 LNHDA and CDR2 SQIVND (reference sequence). The V end lost 3 bases, the J end lost 0 bases, and 12 bases lay between the germline ends. This CDR3 spans 16 amino acids.

This chain joins TRBV28 and TRBJ2-4; weak D call: TRBD1 (6 bases). Germline-derived CDR1 and CDR2 are MDHEN and SYDVKM. CDR3 length: 16 residues. The V gene lost 5 bases and the J gene lost 0 bases, with 14 bases spanning the gap. The CDR3 nucleotides read TGTGCCAGCAGTCCACCGGGACACTTAGCCAAAAACATTCAGTACTTC. Amino acids: CASSPPGHLAKNIQYF.

This clone has only a few counts. The chain uses TRBV9 and TRBJ2-2; D is unclear. V was shortened by 1 base and J by 4 bases, with 11 bases between the two germline ends. In germline, CDR1 is SGDLS, CDR2 YYNGEE. This CDR3 has 15 residues. The CDR3 DNA reads as TGTGCCAGCAGCGTACGGAGCGTTAGCACCGGGGAGCTGTTTTTT. Translation gives CASSVRSVSTGELFF.

The CDR3 sequence: CSVEGETSGNTDTQYF. The CDR3 nucleotides are TGCAGCGTTGAAGGGGAAACTAGCGGGAACACAGATACGCAGTATTTT. The chain employs TRBV29-1 and TRBJ2-3; 10 bases line up with TRBD2. Losses at the gene ends were 1 base for V and 2 bases for J; bases not matched to a gene: 6. This CDR3 is 16 amino acids long. Germline V gene sequence: CDR1 SQVTM, CDR2 ANQGSEA.

The chain couples TRBV7-9 to TRBJ1-2; no clear D gene. In germline, CDR1 is SEHNR, CDR2 FQNEAQ (reference sequence). The CDR3 sequence is 11 residues long. V was shortened by 3 bases and J by 8 bases, with 7 bases between the two germline ends. The CDR3 DNA is TGTGCCAGCAGCTTGTTTCCCGGCTACACCTTC. Protein: CASSLFPGYTF.

This clone was counted a few times. V usage is TRBV5-4 and J usage is TRBJ2-1; possible D gene TRBD1, 5 bases. The germline V gene has CDR1 SGHNT and CDR2 YYREEE (reference sequence). V was pared by 4 bases and J by 0 bases, with 11 bases between. This CDR3 has 15 residues. In DNA, the CDR3 is TGTGCCAGCAGCCCCAGGGCTTTCTCCTACAATGAGCAGTTCTTC. Protein: CASSPRAFSYNEQFF.

The V and J genes are TRBV5-1 and TRBJ1-1; possibly TRBD1 for D (5 bases). Germline V CDR1 and CDR2: SGHRS, YFSETQ. Between the trimmed V and J ends, which lost 4 bases and 1 base, there was a span of 11 bases. CDR3 length equals 14 residues. CDR3 in amino acids: CASSQSTENTEAFF. The CDR3 DNA follows: TGCGCCAGCAGCCAATCGACAGAGAACACTGAAGCTTTCTTT.

This clone was picked up a small number of times. J is TRBJ1-4 and V is TRBV5-1; the D is unclear. Germline V gene sequence: CDR1 SGHRS, CDR2 YFSETQ. Trimming removed 0 bases from V and 2 bases from J, with 14 bases in between. CDR3 length: 17 residues. CDR3 in amino acids: CASSLVADPRTNEKLFF. As DNA, the CDR3 is TGCGCCAGCAGCTTGGTCGCCGACCCTCGGACTAATGAAAAACTGTTTTTT.

This rearrangement joins TRBV5-1 to TRBJ2-5; the D gene is possibly TRBD1 (5 bases). Per the germline V gene, CDR1 is SGHRS and CDR2 is YFSETQ. V was trimmed by 0 bases and J by 4 bases, leaving 19 bases between them. The CDR3 has 17 amino acids. The CDR3 protein is CASSLDGQGLPGETQYF. As DNA, the CDR3 is TGCGCCAGCAGCTTGGATGGGCAGGGCCTACCAGGAGAGACCCAGTACTTC.

This clone was seen a handful of times. The chain couples TRBV9 to TRBJ2-3, with D possibly TRBD2 on 5 matching bases. Trimming left V 4 bases short and J 2 bases short, with 14 bases between. Germline V gene data show CDR1 as SGDLS and CDR2 as YYNGEE. The CDR3 runs to 15 residues. The CDR3 DNA reads as TGTGCCAGCAGCCCTAGGGCGGGTATCACAGATACGCAGTATTTT. It specifies CASSPRAGITDTQYF.

This clone was detected a few times. This chain connects TRBV5-4 to TRBJ2-7; D is unresolved. The CDR3 is 16 residues long. The V gene lost 4 bases and the J gene lost 6 bases, with 23 bases spanning the gap. Germline V lookup: CDR1 SGHNT, CDR2 YYREEE (reference sequence). The DNA of the CDR3 is TGTGCCAGCAGCCCCAAGGGCGGAGACCTTGCGCTCGAGCAGTACTTC. It codes for CASSPKGGDLALEQYF. Full variable domain (remainder filled in from reference TRBV5-4 and TRBJ2-7): ETGVTQSPTHLIKTRGQQVTLRCSSQSGHNTVSWYQQALGQGPQFIFQYYREEENGRGNFPPRFSGLQFPNYSSELNVNALELDDSALYLCASSPKGGDLALEQYFGPGTRLTVT.

The chain is built from TRBV2 and TRBJ2-3; D gene uncertain. The V end was cut by 4 bases, the J end by 6 bases, with 11 bases between. The CDR3 contains 13 residues. Germline assignment: CDR1 SNHLY and CDR2 FYNNEI. The CDR3: CASSGTGTDTQYF. As DNA, the CDR3 is TGTGCCAGCAGTGGGACCGGTACGGATACGCAGTATTTT.

The chain is built from TRBV5-4 and TRBJ2-1, with D possibly matching TRBD2 (6 bases). Trimming shortened V by 0 bases and J by 8 bases, and 15 bases separated the two germline ends. This CDR3 is built from 15 residues. Germline V gene sequence: CDR1 SGHNT, CDR2 YYREEE (reference sequence). Here the CDR3 DNA reads TGTGCCAGCAGCTTGGGGGGGGAAGAGATCGATGAGCAGTTCTTC. This encodes CASSLGGEEIDEQFF.

The V gene is TRBV23-1, the J gene TRBJ2-5; D is possibly TRBD1 or TRBD2 (5 bases each). TRBV23-1 carries the ORF label, with uncertain function. The CDR3 totals 16 residues. Trimming stripped 3 bases from V and 1 base from J, with 15 bases between. CDR3 coding DNA: TGCGCCAGCAGTCACCCCTCAAAGGGACCCCAAGAGACCCAGTACTTC. Its protein product is CASSHPSKGPQETQYF.

This chain links TRBV5-1 with TRBJ2-2; D possibly uses TRBD1 or TRBD2 (5 bases each). Looked up from germline, CDR1 is SGHRS and CDR2 is YFSETQ. V lost 4 bases and J lost 0, with 19 bases in between. This CDR3 is 18 amino acids long. The CDR3 DNA follows: TGCGCCAGCAGCCTGGCGTTCCCCGGGACCGCGAACACCGGGGAGCTGTTTTTT. Its translation is CASSLAFPGTANTGELFF.

This clone showed up just a few times. The chain combines TRBV30 with TRBJ2-3; D perhaps matches TRBD2 (6 bases). The germline V gene has CDR1 GTSNPN and CDR2 SVGIG (reference sequence). The germline V and J ends were trimmed by 3 bases and 0 bases, with 10 bases remaining between them. This CDR3 is 14 amino acids long. As DNA, the CDR3 is TGTGCCTGGAGCTCAGGGACTAGCACAGATACGCAGTATTTT. Translation gives CAWSSGTSTDTQYF. Based on the CDR3 plus reference TRBV30 and TRBJ2-3, the full variable domain is SQTIHQWPATLVQPVGSPLSLECTVEGTSNPNLYWYRQAAGRGLQLLFYSVGIGQISSEVPQNLSASRPQDRQFILSSKKLLLSDSGFYLCAWSSGTSTDTQYFGPGTRLTVL.

This clone has a handful of counts. V and J are TRBV27 and TRBJ2-5; TRBD2 matches 7 bases. The CDR3 is made up of 15 amino acids. Germline loops: CDR1 MNHEY, CDR2 SMNVEV (reference sequence). With V trimmed by 5 bases and J by 5 bases, 11 bases remained unmatched. The CDR3 sequence is CASSGSVWGGETQYF. DNA of the CDR3: TGTGCCAGCAGTGGGAGTGTATGGGGGGGGGAGACCCAGTACTTC.

This clone turned up a few times. The rearrangement links TRBV15 to TRBJ2-4; TRBD1 is a possible D gene (6 bases). The CDR3 sequence is 16 residues long. Germline assignment: CDR1 LNHNV and CDR2 YYDKDF (reference sequence). V was clipped by 1 base and J by 1 base, with 11 bases between them. CDR3 loop: CATSRGDRGAKNIQYF. The DNA for the CDR3 is TGTGCCACCAGCAGAGGGGATAGGGGGGCCAAAAACATTCAGTACTTC.

This clone was detected only a few times. The V call is TRBV4-1, the J call TRBJ1-1; D not resolved. This CDR3 spans 11 amino acids. Germline lookup yields CDR1 MGHRA and CDR2 YSYEKL. V shed 8 bases and J shed 3 bases, with 7 bases lying between them. Here the CDR3 reads CASSRDTEAFF. The CDR3 nucleotides read TGCGCCAGCTCCCGGGACACTGAAGCTTTCTTT.

This clone was detected only a few times. The chain couples TRBV6-5 to TRBJ2-1; maybe TRBD1 (5 bases). Germline V gene data show CDR1 as MNHEY and CDR2 as SVGAGI. The CDR3 covers 12 residues. V was pared by 5 bases and J by 7 bases, with 9 bases between. The CDR3 sequence: CASSRQPNEQFF. The DNA of the CDR3 is TGTGCCAGCAGTCGACAGCCGAATGAGCAGTTCTTC.

The V and J genes are TRBV19 and TRBJ1-1, with TRBD1 as a possible D gene (6 bases). Germline loops: CDR1 LNHDA, CDR2 SQIVND (reference sequence). Between the trimmed V and J ends, which lost 8 bases and 7 bases, there was a span of 14 bases. The CDR3 totals 12 residues. CDR3 nucleotide sequence: TGTGCCAGTCTCGACAGGATGGATGAAGCTTTCTTT. The encoded protein is CASLDRMDEAFF.

The V and J genes are TRBV2 and TRBJ2-3; D is unclear. Per germline, CDR1 SNHLY and CDR2 FYNNEI. The CDR3 has 14 amino acids. Trimming took 6 bases from V and 0 from J, leaving 10 bases between them. As DNA, the CDR3 is TGTGCCAGCAGCCACAGAACCAGCACAGATACGCAGTATTTT. It is translated as CASSHRTSTDTQYF.

Here the CDR3 DNA reads TGTGCCAGCAGGCCTTTGGGATCGAGTGTGGAAAAACTGTTTTTT. Protein sequence: CASRPLGSSVEKLFF. The chain combines TRBV28 with TRBJ1-4; D is uncertain. This CDR3 spans 15 amino acids. V lost 6 bases to trimming and J lost 8 bases, with 19 bases between them. CDR1 is MDHEN, CDR2 SYDVKM, per germline.